This TCR beta chain comes out of a study of T-cell reconstitution after alpha-beta-depleted transplantation in children. As concerns this clonotype: The antigen is undetermined.

A library of TCRbeta sequences, prepared with unique molecular identifiers, was generated. TCRdb called the PCR reads again in MiXCR, with one record for every CDR3 protein. The profile shows over 200,000 distinct CDR3 sequences, under 20% of them singletons. Study findings and constraints: Newly produced T cells mostly accounted for T-cell counts and diversity one year post-transplant. The high TCRbeta diversity at day 60 in some patients came from surviving recipient T cells and thymic progenitors. Alpha-beta T cells present about two months after transplant were reported to originate from several hundred expanded graft clones.

Germline assignment: CDR1 MNHNS and CDR2 SASEGT. Between the trimmed V and J ends, which lost 6 bases and 0 bases, there was a span of 15 bases. This CDR3 comprises 15 residues. The genes are TRBV6-1 and TRBJ2-7; D remains ambiguous. The sample consisted of PBMCs, mostly from graft donor cells, taken 360 days after TCRalphabeta/CD19-depleted stem cell transplant. This TCR came from a male patient between 2 and 15 years old who had a stem cell transplant for acute lymphoblastic leukemia, so the T cells may come from the graft donor. CDR3 amino acids: CASSPRRTASYEQYF. In DNA, the CDR3 is TGTGCCAGCAGCCCACGACGGACCGCCTCCTACGAGCAGTACTTC.